This TCR beta chain was recorded in a study of cytomegalovirus exposure and HLA in healthy donors. This PCR relied on a set of 60 Vbeta primers and 13 Jbeta primers. The table came from immunoSEQ multiplex PCR; TCRdb's copy has only in-frame clones and leaves some out. Its table records around 140,000 clones. Germline V gene lookup returns CDR1 LGHNA and CDR2 YSLEER. V lost 5 bases, J lost 8 bases, and 21 bases lay in between. The CDR3 length is 16 residues. Material: PBMCs. The V gene is TRBV4-3, the J gene TRBJ2-2; D is unclear. The sequence was obtained from a male donor in good health and CMV-seronegative. The CDR3 bases are TGCGCCAGCAGCATGTGTGGTAACTACCGTTGTGGGGAGCTGTTTTTT. The encoded protein is CASSMCGNYRCGELFF.